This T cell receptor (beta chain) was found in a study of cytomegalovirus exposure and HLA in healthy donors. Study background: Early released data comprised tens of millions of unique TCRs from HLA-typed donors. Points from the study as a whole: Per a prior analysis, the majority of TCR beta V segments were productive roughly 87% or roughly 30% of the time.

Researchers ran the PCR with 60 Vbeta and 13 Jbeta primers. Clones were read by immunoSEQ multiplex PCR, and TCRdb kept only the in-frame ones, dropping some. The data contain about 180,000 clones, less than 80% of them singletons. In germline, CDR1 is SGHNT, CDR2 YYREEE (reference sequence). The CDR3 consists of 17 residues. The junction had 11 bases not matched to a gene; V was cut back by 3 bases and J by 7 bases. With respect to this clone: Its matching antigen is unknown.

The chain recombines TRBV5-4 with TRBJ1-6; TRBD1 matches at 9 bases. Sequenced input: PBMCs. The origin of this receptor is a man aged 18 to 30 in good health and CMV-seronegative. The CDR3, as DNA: TGTGCCAGCAGCTATGGGTTGGCAGGACAGGGGAATTCACCCCTCCACTTT. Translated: CASSYGLAGQGNSPLHF.